This TCR beta chain came from a study of blood T cell repertoires in COVID-19. Background on the study: Donors in the United States, Italy and Spain gave samples during acute or convalescent COVID-19. Sample material is recorded as cDNA or gDNA derived from T cells, B-cell-depleted T cells, or PBMCs.

V gave up 3 bases and J gave up 9 bases; unmatched junction bases: 3. There are 14 residues in the CDR3. Germline CDR1 is SGHNT and CDR2 is YENEEA. The count of this clone is one. As handled by the study authors: Nucleated cell number was recorded as an estimate derived from reference gene primer amplification. TCRdb keeps only in-frame clones here, not all; method: immunoSEQ multiplex PCR. The DNA gave D and trimming, while V, J and clone size come from that table. The sample contains some 93,000 clones, approximately 86% of which appear only once. The receptor comes from a man in his sixties with acute or convalescent COVID-19. Source material: peripheral blood. The gene calls are TRBV11-3 and TRBJ2-1; 12 bases agree with TRBD1. The CDR3 sequence is CASSFGTGGGEQFF. The CDR3, as DNA: TGTGCCAGCAGCTTCGGGACAGGGGGCGGTGAGCAGTTCTTC.